The entry below describes one T cell receptor (beta chain). Antigen unknown. With 10-nucleotide random UMIs included, cDNA was synthesized by 5'RACE. From the 5' RACE reads, TCRdb called clonotypes with MiXCR, one entry per CDR3 protein. The profile shows 65,000 to 80,000 distinct CDR3 sequences, roughly a sixth of them singletons. CDR3 length: 14 amino acids. The V end lost 3 bases, the J end lost 4 bases, and 7 bases lay between the germline ends. The data belong to a study of neurological immune-mediated disorders. General observations from the study: The most TCR clonal expansion was seen in HTLV-1-associated myelopathy, and the least was seen in multiple sclerosis, which fell below healthy controls.

The chain joins TRBV12-3 or TRBV12-4 to TRBJ1-6; D not certain. This sequence originates from a woman aged 40 to 50 in good health. Material: PBMCs. The CDR3 loop is CASSFRGYNSPLHF. CDR3 bases: TGTGCCAGCAGTTTTCGAGGTTATAATTCACCCCTCCACTTT.